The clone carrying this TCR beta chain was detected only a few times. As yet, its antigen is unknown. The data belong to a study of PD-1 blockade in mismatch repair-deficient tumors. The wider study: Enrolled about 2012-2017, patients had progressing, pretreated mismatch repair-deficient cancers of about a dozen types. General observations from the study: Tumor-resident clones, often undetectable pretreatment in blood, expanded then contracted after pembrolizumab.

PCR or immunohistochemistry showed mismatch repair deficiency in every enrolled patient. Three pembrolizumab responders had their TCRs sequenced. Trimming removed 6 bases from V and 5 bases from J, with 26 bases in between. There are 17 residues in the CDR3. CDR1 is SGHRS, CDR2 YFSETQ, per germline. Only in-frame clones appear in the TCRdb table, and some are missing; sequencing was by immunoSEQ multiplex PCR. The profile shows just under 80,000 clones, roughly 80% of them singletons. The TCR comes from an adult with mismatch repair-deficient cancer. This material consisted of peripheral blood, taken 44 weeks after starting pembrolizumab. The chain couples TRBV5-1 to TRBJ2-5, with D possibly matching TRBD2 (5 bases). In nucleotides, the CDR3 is TGCGCCAGCAAAAGGGAGCCGGTGGCCTATGGTCGGGAGACCCAGTACTTC. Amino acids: CASKREPVAYGRETQYF. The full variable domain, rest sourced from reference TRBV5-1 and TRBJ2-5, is KAGVTQTPRYLIKTRGQQVTLSCSPISGHRSVSWYQQTPGQGLQFLFEYFSETQRNKGNFPGRFSGRQFSNSRSEMNVSTLELGDSALYLCASKREPVAYGRETQYFGPGTRLLVL.